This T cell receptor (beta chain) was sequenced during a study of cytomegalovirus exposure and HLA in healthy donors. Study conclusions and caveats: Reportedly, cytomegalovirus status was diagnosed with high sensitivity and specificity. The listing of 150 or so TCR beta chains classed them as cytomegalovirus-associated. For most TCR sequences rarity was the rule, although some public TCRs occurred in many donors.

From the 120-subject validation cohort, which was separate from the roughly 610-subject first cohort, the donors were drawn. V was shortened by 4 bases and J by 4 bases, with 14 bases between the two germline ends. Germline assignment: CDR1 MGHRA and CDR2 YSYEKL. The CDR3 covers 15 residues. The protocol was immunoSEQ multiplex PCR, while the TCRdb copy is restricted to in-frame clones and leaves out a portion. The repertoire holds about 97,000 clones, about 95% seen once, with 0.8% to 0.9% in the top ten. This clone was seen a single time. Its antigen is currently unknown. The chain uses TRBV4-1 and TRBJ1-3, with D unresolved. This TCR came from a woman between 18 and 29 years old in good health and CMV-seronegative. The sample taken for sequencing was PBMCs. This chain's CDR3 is CASSPILSEGNTIYF. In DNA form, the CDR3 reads TGCGCCAGCAGCCCTATCCTCTCTGAGGGAAACACCATATATTTT.